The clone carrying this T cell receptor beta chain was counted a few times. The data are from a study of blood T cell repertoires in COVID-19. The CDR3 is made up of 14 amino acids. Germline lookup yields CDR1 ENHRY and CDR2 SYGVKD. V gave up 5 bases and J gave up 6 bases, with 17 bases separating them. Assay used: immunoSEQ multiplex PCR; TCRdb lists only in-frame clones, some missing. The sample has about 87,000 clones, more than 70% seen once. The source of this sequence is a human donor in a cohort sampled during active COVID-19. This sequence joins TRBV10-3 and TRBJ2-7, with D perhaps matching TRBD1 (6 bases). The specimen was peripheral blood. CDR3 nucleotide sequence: TGTGCCATCAGTCAGGGACATGGTCGTGCCGAGCAGTACTTC. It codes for CAISQGHGRAEQYF.